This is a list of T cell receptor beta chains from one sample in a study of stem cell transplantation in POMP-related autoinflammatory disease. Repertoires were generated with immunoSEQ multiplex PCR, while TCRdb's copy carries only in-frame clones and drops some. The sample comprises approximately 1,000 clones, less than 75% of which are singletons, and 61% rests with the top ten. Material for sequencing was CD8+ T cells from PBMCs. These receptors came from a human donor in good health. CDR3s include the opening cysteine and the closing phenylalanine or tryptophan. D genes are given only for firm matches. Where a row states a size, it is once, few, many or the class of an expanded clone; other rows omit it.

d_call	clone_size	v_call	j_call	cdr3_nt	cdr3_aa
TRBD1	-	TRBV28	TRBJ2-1	TGTGCCAGCAGTTTGCGACAGGGGACCTACAATGAGCAGTTCTTC	CASSLRQGTYNEQFF
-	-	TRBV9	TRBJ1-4	TGTGCCAGCAGCCCCGTGATGGGGACGGGTAATGAAAAACTGTTTTTT	CASSPVMGTGNEKLFF
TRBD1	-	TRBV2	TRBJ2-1	TGTGCCAGCAGCGCCTCGACAGGGGAGGTTGGGGATGAGCAGTTCTTC	CASSASTGEVGDEQFF
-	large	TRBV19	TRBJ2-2	TGTGCCAGTAGTATCTCCGGATTCAACACCGGGGAGCTGTTTTTT	CASSISGFNTGELFF
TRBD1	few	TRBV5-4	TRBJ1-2	TGTGCCAGCAGCTTGAGGACAGGGGCTCCGTCCTATGGCTACACCTTC	CASSLRTGAPSYGYTF
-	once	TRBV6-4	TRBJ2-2	TGTGCCAGCAGTGACTCACTAGACACCGGGGAGCTGTTTTTT	CASSDSLDTGELFF
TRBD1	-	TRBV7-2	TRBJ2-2	TGTGCCAGCAGCCCCGAGTATGGGACAGACACCGGGGAGCTGTTTTTT	CASSPEYGTDTGELFF
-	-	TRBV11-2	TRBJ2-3	TGTGCCAGCAGCCCTAAAGGGGCTAGCACAGATACGCAGTATTTT	CASSPKGASTDTQYF
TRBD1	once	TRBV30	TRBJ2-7	TGTGCCTGGGGACAGGGGTTCTCCTACGAGCAGTACTTC	CAWGQGFSYEQYF
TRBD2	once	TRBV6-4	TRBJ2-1	TGTGCCAGCAGTGACTCCGCGGGAGGTCCGAATGAGCAGTTCTTC	CASSDSAGGPNEQFF
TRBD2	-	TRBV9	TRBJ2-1	TGTGCCAGCAGCGGGACTAGCGGAAAAGCCTACAATGAGCAGTTCTTC	CASSGTSGKAYNEQFF
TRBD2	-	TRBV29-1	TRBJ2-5	TGCAGCGTTGATCGGGCAGGGAGGGACCAAGAGACCCAGTACTTC	CSVDRAGRDQETQYF
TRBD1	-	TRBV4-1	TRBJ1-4	TGCGCCAGCAGCCAAGATAGGGGACAGCAAAAACTGTTTTTT	CASSQDRGQQKLFF
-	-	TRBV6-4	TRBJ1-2	TGTGCCAGCAGTGAATCGACGGAGAATAACTATGGCTACACCTTC	CASSESTENNYGYTF
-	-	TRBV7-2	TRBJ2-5	TGTGCCAGCAGCTTATGGGGTACAGAGACCCAGTACTTC	CASSLWGTETQYF
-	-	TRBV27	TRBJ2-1	TGTGCCAGCAGCCCGACCGCCTGGGGAGAGCAGTTCTTC	CASSPTAWGEQFF
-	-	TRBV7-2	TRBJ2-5	TGTGCCAGCAGCTTGGATTCTAGACAAGAGACCCAGTACTTC	CASSLDSRQETQYF
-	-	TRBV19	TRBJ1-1	TGTGCCAGTAGTATATTCGGGAGCTTGAACACTGAAGCTTTCTTT	CASSIFGSLNTEAFF
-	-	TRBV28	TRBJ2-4	TGTGCCAGCAGTTTGCAGGGCGAAAACATTCAGTACTTC	CASSLQGENIQYF
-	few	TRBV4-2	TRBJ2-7	TGTGCCAGCAGCCAAGCAAGGGGAGACGAGCAGTACTTC	CASSQARGDEQYF
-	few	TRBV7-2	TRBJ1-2	TGTGCCAGCAGCGCAAATGTCAGGGGCTATGGCTACACCTTC	CASSANVRGYGYTF
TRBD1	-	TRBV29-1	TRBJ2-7	TGCAGCGTTGATGTACGGCCCCGGGACAGGGGCCCCTACGAGCAGTACTTC	CSVDVRPRDRGPYEQYF
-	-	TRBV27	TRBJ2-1	TGTGCCAGCAGTTTATCGGACAGATACAATGAGCAGTTCTTC	CASSLSDRYNEQFF
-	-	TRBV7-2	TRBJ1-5	TGTGCCAGCAGCTTAGATACGGGTAGAATAATCAAGCAGCCCCAGCATTTT	CASSLDTGRIIKQPQHF
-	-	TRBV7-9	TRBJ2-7	TGTGCCAGCAGGAACGGTGACAGGATAAACTACGAGCAGTACTTC	CASRNGDRINYEQYF
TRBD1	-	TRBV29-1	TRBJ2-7	TGCAGCGTTGAAGATGGGGGACAGGGCTACGAGCAGTACTTC	CSVEDGGQGYEQYF
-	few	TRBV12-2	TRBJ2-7	TGTGCAAGTCGCCAGGGGACAGGGGGCTCCTACGAGCAGTACTTC	CASRQGTGGSYEQYF
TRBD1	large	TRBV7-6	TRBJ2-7	TGTGCCAGCAGCTTACCAGGGGGATACGAGCAGTACTTC	CASSLPGGYEQYF
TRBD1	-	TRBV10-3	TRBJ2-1	TGTGCCATCAAGACAGGGGGCTCCTACAATGAGCAGTTCTTC	CAIKTGGSYNEQFF
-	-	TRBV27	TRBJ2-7	TGTGCCAGCAGTTTGGGGGTCGAGCAGTACTTC	CASSLGVEQYF
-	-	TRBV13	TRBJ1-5	TGTGCCAGCAGCTCACGGGACGGCAATCAGCCCCAGCATTTT	CASSSRDGNQPQHF
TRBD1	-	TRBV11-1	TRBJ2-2	TGTGCCAGTACCCCCCGGGACAGGGGTGCTTCCGGGGAGCTGTTTTTT	CASTPRDRGASGELFF
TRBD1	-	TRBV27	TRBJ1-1	TGTGCCAGCAGTCCATTGGGACAGGGGTTCACTGAAGCTTTCTTT	CASSPLGQGFTEAFF
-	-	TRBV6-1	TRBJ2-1	TGTGCCAGCAGTGAATTTAGGGAGTACAATGAGCAGTTCTTC	CASSEFREYNEQFF
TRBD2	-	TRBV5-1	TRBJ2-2	TGCGCCAGCAGCCCGAGCGGGAACCCAACGAACACCGGGGAGCTGTTTTTT	CASSPSGNPTNTGELFF
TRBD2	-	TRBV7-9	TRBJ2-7	TGTGCCAGCAGCTTTCCCTTAGCGGGAACGGTCGAGCAGTACTTC	CASSFPLAGTVEQYF
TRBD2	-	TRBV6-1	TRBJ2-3	TGTGCCAGCAGTGAAACGGGGGGGGCCGGCACAGATACGCAGTATTTT	CASSETGGAGTDTQYF
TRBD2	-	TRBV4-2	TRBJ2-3	TGTGCCAGCAGCTCCCAGACTAGCGGGAGTGGGGCAGATACGCAGTATTTT	CASSSQTSGSGADTQYF
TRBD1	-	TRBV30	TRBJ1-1	TGTGCCTGGAGTGTATCAGGGGGAACTGAAGCTTTCTTT	CAWSVSGGTEAFF
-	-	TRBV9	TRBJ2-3	TGTGCCAGCAGCGTAGGAGGAGGGGCAAGGGCAGATACGCAGTATTTT	CASSVGGGARADTQYF
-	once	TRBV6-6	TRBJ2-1	TGTGCCAGCAGTTACACCGAGAGCAATGAGCAGTTCTTC	CASSYTESNEQFF
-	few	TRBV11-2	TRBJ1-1	TGTGCCAGCAGCTTTGCTGCGTCGGGTCTCGAAGCTTTCTTT	CASSFAASGLEAFF
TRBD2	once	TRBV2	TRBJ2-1	TGTGCCAGCATTCTACCGGGACTAGCGGGAGTCTCCTACAATGAGCAGTTCTTC	CASILPGLAGVSYNEQFF
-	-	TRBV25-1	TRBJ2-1	TGTGCCAGCAGTTGGGTAATCGGCGGTGAGCAGTTCTTC	CASSWVIGGEQFF
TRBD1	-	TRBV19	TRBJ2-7	TGTGCCAGTAGTCCGGGGACAGCCTACGAGCAGTACTTC	CASSPGTAYEQYF
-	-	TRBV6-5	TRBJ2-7	TGTGCCAGCAGTACGAGCTCCTACGAGCAGTACTTC	CASSTSSYEQYF
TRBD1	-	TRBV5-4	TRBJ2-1	TGTGCCAGCAGCTTGGGAGGACAGGGGAACAATGAGCAGTTCTTC	CASSLGGQGNNEQFF
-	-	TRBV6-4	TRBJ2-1	TGTGCCAGCAGTGACTCAGGGCGGGCATCCTACAATGAGCAGTTCTTC	CASSDSGRASYNEQFF
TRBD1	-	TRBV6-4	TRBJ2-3	TGTGCCAGCAGTGCTTCGACAGGGGGCACAGATACGCAGTATTTT	CASSASTGGTDTQYF
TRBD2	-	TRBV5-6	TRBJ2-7	TGTGCCAGCAGCAACCTAATAGCGGGGAAGAGCTCCTACGAGCAGTACTTC	CASSNLIAGKSSYEQYF
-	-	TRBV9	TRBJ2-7	TGTGCCAGCAGCGTAAGGAGGGGAGACTCCTACGAGCAGTACTTC	CASSVRRGDSYEQYF
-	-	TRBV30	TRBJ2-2	TGTGCCTGGAACAGCGGTACCGGGGAGCTGTTTTTT	CAWNSGTGELFF
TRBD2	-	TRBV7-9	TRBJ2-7	TGTGCCAGCAGCTCAGCGGGACTAGCGGGAGGGTTGAACGAGCAGTACTTC	CASSSAGLAGGLNEQYF
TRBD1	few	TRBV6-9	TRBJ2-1	TGTGCCAGCAGTTATGGGACAGGATACAATGAGCAGTTCTTC	CASSYGTGYNEQFF
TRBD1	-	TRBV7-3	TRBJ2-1	TGTGCCAGCAGCGTCTCCGGGACAGACAATGAGCAGTTCTTC	CASSVSGTDNEQFF
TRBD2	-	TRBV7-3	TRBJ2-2	TGTGCCAGCAGCTTATCCACCGCGGGAGTAGGTCCCGGGGAGCTGTTTTTT	CASSLSTAGVGPGELFF